A selection of T cell receptor beta chains follows, all from one sample in a study of STAT5B mutations in CD4+ large granular lymphocyte leukemia. Libraries were prepared by immunoSEQ multiplex PCR; TCRdb keeps only in-frame clonotypes and omits some of them. In the table there are about 45,000 clones, approximately 86% of which are singletons. Specimen: CD4+ T cells from blood buffy coats. Receptor source: a human donor in good health. Both conserved end residues are part of each CDR3. Each record gives: CDR3 DNA, CDR3 protein, D gene, V gene, J gene, clone size. The D gene is left open where the match is weak. The size entry is marked missing in some rows and otherwise reads once, few, many or a size class.

DNA: TGTGCCAGCGGCAGGGGGGAGTACAAAGAGACCCAGTACTTC
CDR3: CASGRGEYKETQYF
D: NA
V: TRBV7-2
J: TRBJ2-5
size: NA

DNA: TGTGCCAGCAGGCCGGACGGACCTCCGGGAAACACCATATATTTT
CDR3: CASRPDGPPGNTIYF
D: NA
V: TRBV6-1
J: TRBJ1-3
size: NA

DNA: TGTGCCAGTAGTATGGGGGACATCAACTCCGGAATACGGGGCTACACCTTC
CDR3: CASSMGDINSGIRGYTF
D: NA
V: TRBV19
J: TRBJ1-2
size: NA

DNA: TGTGCCAGCAGATGGACAGACTATGGCTACACCTTC
CDR3: CASRWTDYGYTF
D: NA
V: TRBV6-1
J: TRBJ1-2
size: NA

DNA: TGTGCCAGTAGGGAGCCGGGAAACACCGGGGAGCTGTTTTTT
CDR3: CASREPGNTGELFF
D: NA
V: TRBV19
J: TRBJ2-2
size: NA

DNA: TGTGCCTGGAGTGTTTCCAGAGACACTGAAGCTTTCTTT
CDR3: CAWSVSRDTEAFF
D: NA
V: TRBV30
J: TRBJ1-1
size: few

DNA: TGTGCCAGCTCACCACCGTCGACTAGCGGGAGGTACAATGAGCAGTTCTTC
CDR3: CASSPPSTSGRYNEQFF
D: TRBD2
V: TRBV18
J: TRBJ2-1
size: NA

DNA: TGTGCCTGGAAAGCGTACAACACCCGGGCCGAAAAACTGTTTTTT
CDR3: CAWKAYNTRAEKLFF
D: NA
V: TRBV30
J: TRBJ1-4
size: NA

DNA: TGCGCCAGCAGACCTGAACAGGGAGGGGGCCGCTACGAGCAGTACTTC
CDR3: CASRPEQGGGRYEQYF
D: NA
V: TRBV5-1
J: TRBJ2-7
size: NA

DNA: TGTGCCAGTACCCCACAGGTTCGCTCTGGAAACACCATATATTTT
CDR3: CASTPQVRSGNTIYF
D: NA
V: TRBV19
J: TRBJ1-3
size: NA

DNA: TGTGCCAGCAGTGTCGGGACTATGAACACTGAAGCTTTCTTT
CDR3: CASSVGTMNTEAFF
D: NA
V: TRBV6-1
J: TRBJ1-1
size: NA

DNA: TGTGCCAGCAGCTCATGGACAGGGAGGAAAGAGACCCAGTACTTC
CDR3: CASSSWTGRKETQYF
D: NA
V: TRBV21-1
J: TRBJ2-5
size: NA

DNA: TGTGCCAGCAGCCGAATGAGCCGCGGGGGTTTCTTCTACGAGCAGTACTTC
CDR3: CASSRMSRGGFFYEQYF
D: TRBD2
V: TRBV14
J: TRBJ2-7
size: NA

DNA: TGTGCCAGCAGTTTTGCTCGACAGGGAGTGAACACTGAAGCTTTCTTT
CDR3: CASSFARQGVNTEAFF
D: TRBD1
V: TRBV2
J: TRBJ1-1
size: NA

DNA: TGCAGCGTTGGGCCTCAGTCAACTGAGCAGTTCTTC
CDR3: CSVGPQSTEQFF
D: NA
V: TRBV29-1
J: TRBJ2-1
size: NA

DNA: TGCAGCGTCCGGGACAGAGGTACAGAAAACATTCAGTACTTC
CDR3: CSVRDRGTENIQYF
D: TRBD1
V: TRBV29-1
J: TRBJ2-4
size: few

DNA: TGTGCCAGCAGTACGGGGACCCCGGGAGAGCAGTACTTC
CDR3: CASSTGTPGEQYF
D: NA
V: TRBV6-6
J: TRBJ2-7
size: NA

DNA: TGTGCCACAGGACTAGCGGGAAGGGGCGGGGAGCTGTTTTTT
CDR3: CATGLAGRGGELFF
D: TRBD2
V: TRBV19
J: TRBJ2-2
size: NA

DNA: TGCGCCAGCAGCGACTACAGGGGGGCCGTTGCAGGCTACACCTTC
CDR3: CASSDYRGAVAGYTF
D: TRBD1
V: TRBV5-1
J: TRBJ1-2
size: NA

DNA: TGTGCCAGCTCACCGGGACTAGCGGGAGGAGAGCAGTACTTC
CDR3: CASSPGLAGGEQYF
D: TRBD2
V: TRBV18
J: TRBJ2-7
size: NA

DNA: TGCGCCAGCAGCTTGGTTGGCGGGGTGCGGTACGAGCAGTACTTC
CDR3: CASSLVGGVRYEQYF
D: NA
V: TRBV5-1
J: TRBJ2-7
size: NA

DNA: TGCGCCAGCGGCCTGACGTGGGACAGGGCCTCTGGGGCCAACGTCCTGACTTTC
CDR3: CASGLTWDRASGANVLTF
D: TRBD1
V: TRBV5-1
J: TRBJ2-6
size: NA